This T cell receptor beta chain was documented in a study of T cell responses to AZD1222 COVID-19 vaccine. CDR1 and CDR2 (germline): SGHRS, YFSETQ. The V gene lost 0 bases and the J gene lost 2 bases, with 10 bases spanning the gap. This CDR3 comprises 15 residues. Study-wide findings and caveats: At study baseline, merely five or six AZD1222 recipients were seropositive.

As regards this clone: Antigen unknown.

The repertoire was sequenced with immunoSEQ multiplex PCR; TCRdb's copy has only in-frame clones and lacks some. Among 90,000 to 130,000 clones listed, roughly 90% were seen once. This specimen was peripheral blood, taken on day 0 of MenACWY control vaccination. The chain recombines TRBV5-1 with TRBJ2-3; no clear D. The sequence was collected from an adult in good health. CDR3 bases: TGCGCCAGCAGCTTGGGCCAGGCGTACACAGATACGCAGTATTTT. Its protein product is CASSLGQAYTDTQYF.